The 26 T cell receptor beta chains given below trace back to one sample, sequenced in a study of PD-1 blockade in classical Hodgkin lymphoma (TCRdb year 2020). What this sample's time point label stands for: cycle 4 day 1 (C4D1), after around six weeks of nivolumab. Every trial patient had relapsed following autologous stem cell transplantation, and prior brentuximab vedotin exposure was what differed among cohorts A, B and C. Receptor amplification or capture employed the immunoSEQ multiplex PCR assay. The clones in this table, taken by TCRdb from immuneACCESS, are in-frame only. Not every clone is retained; where verified, under half of the shortfall comes from an unresolved V gene, and the cause of the rest is unknown. Counted in this sample were more than 75,000 clones; 90% to 95% of them appeared once. Clones ranked in the top ten supply roughly 2% of the sample. Sequencing was performed on peripheral blood mononuclear cells (PBMCs), taken before the fourth cycle of nivolumab. These receptors were collected from a human donor with classical Hodgkin lymphoma.

This chain uses TRBV13 with TRBJ2-1; tentatively, D is TRBD2 (6 bases). The germline CDR1 and CDR2 sequences are PRHDT and FYEKMQ (reference sequence). The V end was cut by 3 bases, the J end by 5 bases, with 14 bases between. The CDR3 is 15 amino acids. The CDR3 DNA reads TGTGCCAGCAGCTTTGAACTAGCCCTAAACAATGAGCAGTTCTTC. Translated, it gives CASSFELALNNEQFF.

As for this clone: Other DNA sequences from this sample encode an identical CDR3 as well. The CDR3 bases are TGTGCCAGCAGCCAAGGTTTGTTAGGTCTTGGCTCCTACGAGCAGTACTTC. This sequence encodes CASSQGLLGLGSYEQYF. The chain recombines TRBV4-2 with TRBJ2-7; no clear D. V lost 1 base and J 0 bases, leaving 16 bases between the germline ends. From germline, CDR1 is LGHNA and CDR2 YNFKEQ. The length of the CDR3 is 17 residues.

V usage is TRBV7-9 and J usage is TRBJ2-1; possibly TRBD2 for D (5 bases). The CDR3 sequence is 16 residues long. Trimming pared 5 bases from V and 0 bases from J, leaving 14 bases between. Germline V gives CDR1 SEHNR, CDR2 FQNEAQ (reference sequence). CDR3 in amino acids: CASSPRGASSYNEQFF. The CDR3 coding sequence is TGTGCCAGCAGCCCCCGGGGTGCTAGCTCCTACAATGAGCAGTTCTTC. Based on the CDR3 plus reference TRBV7-9 and TRBJ2-1, the full variable domain is DTGVSQNPRHKITKRGQNVTFRCDPISEHNRLYWYRQTLGQGPEFLTYFQNEAQLEKSRLLSDRFSAERPKGSFSTLEIQRTEQGDSAMYLCASSPRGASSYNEQFFGPGTRLTVL.

The CDR3: CASNVGTSGQETQYF. The CDR3 DNA reads as TGTGCCAGTAATGTCGGGACTAGCGGACAAGAGACCCAGTACTTC. V is TRBV19 and J is TRBJ2-5; 11 bases are shared with TRBD2. Trimming cost V 7 bases and J 2 bases; bases outside gene matches: 6. Per germline, CDR1 LNHDA and CDR2 SQIVND (reference sequence). This CDR3 is 15 amino acids long.

The J gene is TRBJ2-1, the V gene TRBV27; unclear D gene. This CDR3 region has 14 residues. The germline V and J ends were trimmed by 5 bases and 0 bases, with 8 bases remaining between them. Looked up from germline, CDR1 is MNHEY and CDR2 is SMNVEV (reference sequence). The CDR3 nucleotides read TGTGCCAGCAGTCGGCGGAGCTCCTACAATGAGCAGTTCTTC. Amino acid sequence: CASSRRSSYNEQFF.

The CDR3 DNA sequence: TGTGCCAGTAGGCCGGGCCATGGCAATGAGCAGTTCTTC. Protein: CASRPGHGNEQFF. V is TRBV19 and J is TRBJ2-1; D call uncertain. The V end was cut by 6 bases, the J end by 6 bases, with 12 bases between. The V gene's germline CDR1 is LNHDA and CDR2 SQIVND (reference sequence). The CDR3 contains 13 residues.

This chain connects TRBV2 to TRBJ2-5; the D is unclear. Trimming removed 6 bases at V and 2 bases at J, with 13 bases between. Germline CDR1 and CDR2: SNHLY and FYNNEI. The CDR3 runs to 14 residues. The CDR3 protein is CASRSLLGQETQYF. The CDR3 nucleotides are TGTGCCAGCAGGAGCCTCTTGGGACAAGAGACCCAGTACTTC.

This chain connects TRBV15 to TRBJ2-7; TRBD1 might be the D (6 bases). The CDR3 is 14 amino acids. The V gene's germline CDR1 is LNHNV and CDR2 YYDKDF (reference sequence). V lost 3 bases, J lost 5 bases, and 14 bases lay in between. DNA for the CDR3: TGTGCCACCAGCAGGGGGACAAGGGCACACGAGCAGTACTTC. Its protein is CATSRGTRAHEQYF.

The gene calls are TRBV10-1 and TRBJ1-2; D may be TRBD1 (5 bases). CDR1 WNHNN and CDR2 SYGVQD come from the germline V gene (reference sequence). Trimming cost V 4 bases and J 3 bases, with 15 bases left between them. The CDR3 covers 15 residues. CDR3 region: CASSGGAGVDYGYTF. Written as DNA, the CDR3 is TGCGCCAGCAGTGGAGGGGCTGGGGTTGACTATGGCTACACCTTC.

J is TRBJ1-2 and V is TRBV13, with 8 nucleotides matching TRBD1. V was clipped by 5 bases and J by 6 bases; unmatched bases: 11. CDR3 length: 15 residues. The germline V gene has CDR1 PRHDT and CDR2 FYEKMQ (reference sequence). The CDR3 is CASSRPDRGRDGYTF. As DNA, the CDR3 is TGTGCCAGCAGCCGTCCCGACAGGGGCAGGGATGGCTACACCTTC. Using reference TRBV13 and TRBJ1-2 for the parts outside the CDR3, the full variable domain is AAGVIQSPRHLIKEKRETATLKCYPIPRHDTVYWYQQGPGQDPQFLISFYEKMQSDKGSIPDRFSAQQFSDYHSELNMSSLELGDSALYFCASSRPDRGRDGYTFGSGTRLTVV.

The rearrangement uses TRBV30 and TRBJ2-3, with 7 positions matching TRBD2. The germline CDR1 and CDR2 sequences are GTSNPN and SVGIG (reference sequence). This CDR3 spans 15 amino acids. V trimming: 0 bases; J trimming: 0 bases; junction bases outside the gene matches: 3. CDR3 loop: CAWSVSSGSTDTQYF. The CDR3 bases are TGTGCCTGGAGTGTAAGTAGCGGGAGCACAGATACGCAGTATTTT.

The gene calls are TRBV30 and TRBJ1-4; no definite D call. The length of the CDR3 is 11 residues. The germline V and J ends were trimmed by 4 bases and 8 bases, with 8 bases remaining between them. Germline loops: CDR1 GTSNPN, CDR2 SVGIG (reference sequence). CDR3 bases: TGTGCCTGGACCTCAGGAGAAAAACTGTTTTTT. Residues: CAWTSGEKLFF.

The rearrangement links TRBV27 to TRBJ2-1; D is unclear. Looked up from germline, CDR1 is MNHEY and CDR2 is SMNVEV (reference sequence). The CDR3 has 13 amino acids. Trimming removed 5 bases at V and 5 bases at J, with 10 bases between. For the CDR3, the DNA is TGTGCCAGCAGTCGTGGAACCGACAATGAGCAGTTCTTC. This encodes CASSRGTDNEQFF.

This sequence joins TRBV5-1 and TRBJ2-2; TRBD1 matches 10 bases. The germline V gene encodes CDR1 SGHRS and CDR2 YFSETQ. The CDR3 contains 16 residues. V trimming: 0 bases; J trimming: 7 bases; junction bases outside the gene matches: 6. The CDR3 is CASSLEGQGRGGELFF. CDR3 sequence (DNA): TGCGCCAGCAGCTTGGAGGGACAGGGGCGAGGCGGGGAGCTGTTTTTT.

The chain joins TRBV7-2 to TRBJ2-7, with 7 nucleotides matching TRBD1. The CDR3 loop spans 13 amino acids. The germline V gene has CDR1 SGHTA and CDR2 FQGNSA. Trimming at V came to 5 bases and at J to 6 bases, leaving 7 bases not matched to a gene. DNA of the CDR3: TGTGCCAGCAGCCTTACAGGGGCCCGCGAGCAGTACTTC. Translating it yields CASSLTGAREQYF. Full variable domain (rest looked up from reference TRBV7-2 and TRBJ2-7): GAGVSQSPSNKVTEKGKDVELRCDPISGHTALYWYRQSLGQGLEFLIYFQGNSAPDKSGLPSDRFSAERTGGSVSTLTIQRTQQEDSAVYLCASSLTGAREQYFGPGTRLTVT.

The genes are TRBV29-1 and TRBJ1-2; TRBD1 matches 7 bases. Germline-derived CDR1 and CDR2 are SQVTM and ANQGSEA. The CDR3 extends over 14 amino acids. Trimming removed 4 bases from V and 3 bases from J; junction bases left unmatched: 8. In nucleotides, the CDR3 is TGCAGCGTTGCCGGGGACAGCCGTGACTATGGCTACACCTTC. The encoded protein is CSVAGDSRDYGYTF.

The V call is TRBV5-1, the J call TRBJ2-7; no clear D gene. The CDR3 consists of 13 residues. V was pared by 2 bases and J by 2 bases, with 8 bases between. Per the germline V gene, CDR1 is SGHRS and CDR2 is YFSETQ. CDR3: CASSFGPAYEQYF. For the CDR3, the DNA is TGCGCCAGCAGCTTCGGACCGGCCTACGAGCAGTACTTC.

This chain links TRBV7-8 with TRBJ2-4; D might be TRBD1 or TRBD2, each matching 5 bases. Between the trimmed V and J ends, which lost 4 bases and 5 bases, there was a span of 15 bases. The CDR3 has 15 amino acids. Germline CDR1 reads SGHVS; CDR2 reads FQNEAQ. The CDR3 sequence is CASSYTGTPENIQYF. In nucleotides, the CDR3 is TGTGCCAGCAGCTACACCGGGACCCCGGAAAACATTCAGTACTTC.

The CDR3 region is CASRLRGPGGTDTQYF. The CDR3 DNA follows: TGTGCCAGCAGGCTGCGGGGGCCGGGGGGCACAGATACGCAGTATTTT. The chain is built from TRBV5-5 and TRBJ2-3, with D perhaps matching TRBD2 (7 bases). There are 16 residues in the CDR3. Germline CDR1 SGHKS, CDR2 YYEKEE (reference sequence). Trimming removed 5 bases from V and 1 base from J, with 17 bases in between.

J is TRBJ2-1 and V is TRBV5-8; D remains ambiguous. V lost 4 bases and J lost 8, with 16 bases in between. This CDR3 is 14 amino acids long. Germline-derived CDR1 and CDR2 are SGHTS and YDEGEE. As DNA, the CDR3 is TGTGCCAGCAGCAGACTCGGACCCGTCCATGAGCAGTTCTTC. Protein: CASSRLGPVHEQFF.

The chain recombines TRBV10-3 with TRBJ2-7, with D possibly TRBD2 on 5 matching bases. With 9 bases removed from V and 5 bases from J, the gap between germline ends came to 23 bases. The CDR3 spans 15 residues. Germline assignment: CDR1 ENHRY and CDR2 SYGVKD. Here the CDR3 DNA reads TGTGCCATGAGCCGACGCGCGGGCCCCAGCGACGAGCAGTACTTC. As protein: CAMSRRAGPSDEQYF.

The genes are TRBV6-4 and TRBJ2-3; D not certain. Trimming shortened V by 6 bases and J by 0 bases, and 10 bases separated the two germline ends. The germline CDR1 and CDR2 sequences are MRHNA and SNTAGT. The CDR3 spans 14 residues. CDR3 amino acids: CASRITTSTDTQYF. In DNA, the CDR3 is TGTGCCAGCAGGATCACAACTAGCACAGATACGCAGTATTTT.

A few counts support this clone. V and J are TRBV6-5 and TRBJ2-1; D may correspond to TRBD1 or TRBD2 (5 bases each). Trimming cost V 6 bases and J 4 bases, with 16 bases left between them. This CDR3 is 15 amino acids long. Germline V CDR1 and CDR2: MNHEY, SVGAGI. The CDR3 here is CASRLEGTGYNEQFF. The CDR3 DNA reads TGTGCCAGCAGGCTCGAGGGGACGGGGTACAATGAGCAGTTCTTC.

The J gene is TRBJ2-1, the V gene TRBV7-2; D unresolved. The V and J ends lost 3 bases and 9 bases respectively, with 12 bases between them. The V gene's germline CDR1 is SGHTA and CDR2 FQGNSA. This CDR3 is built from 13 residues. DNA of the CDR3: TGTGCCAGCAGCTTCGAGTCGGTCAGTGAGCAGTTCTTC. Translating gives CASSFESVSEQFF.

J is TRBJ2-5 and V is TRBV10-3; 11 nucleotides agree with TRBD2. The CDR3 is 14 residues long. Per germline, CDR1 ENHRY and CDR2 SYGVKD. V shed 10 bases and J 5 bases; nucleotides not matched to a gene: 9. The CDR3 region is CASSSGRSGETQYF. The CDR3 DNA reads TGTGCCAGCTCTAGCGGGAGGTCAGGCGAGACCCAGTACTTC.

J is TRBJ2-7 and V is TRBV7-3; TRBD1 matches at 8 bases. The J segment lost 5 bases and the V segment lost 0 bases, leaving 0 bases of the junction unmatched. The CDR3 totals 13 residues. CDR1 is SGHTA and CDR2 is FQGTGA in the germline V gene. As DNA, the CDR3 is TGTGCCAGCAGCTTAACCAGGGGGCACGAGCAGTACTTC. Its translation: CASSLTRGHEQYF.